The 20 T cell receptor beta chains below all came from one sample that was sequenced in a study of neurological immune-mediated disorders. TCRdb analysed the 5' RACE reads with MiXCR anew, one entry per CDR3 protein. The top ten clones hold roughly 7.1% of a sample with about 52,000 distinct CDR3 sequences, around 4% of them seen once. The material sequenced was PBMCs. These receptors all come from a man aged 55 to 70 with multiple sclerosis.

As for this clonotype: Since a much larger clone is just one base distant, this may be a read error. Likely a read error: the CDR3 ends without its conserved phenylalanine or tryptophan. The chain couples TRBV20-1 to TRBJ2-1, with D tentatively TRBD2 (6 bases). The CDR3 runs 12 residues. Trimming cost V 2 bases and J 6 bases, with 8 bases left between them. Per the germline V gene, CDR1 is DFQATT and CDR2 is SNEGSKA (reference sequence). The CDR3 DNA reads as TGCAGTGCTAGAACTAGCAGCAATGAGCAGTTCTGC. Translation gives CSARTSSNEQFC.

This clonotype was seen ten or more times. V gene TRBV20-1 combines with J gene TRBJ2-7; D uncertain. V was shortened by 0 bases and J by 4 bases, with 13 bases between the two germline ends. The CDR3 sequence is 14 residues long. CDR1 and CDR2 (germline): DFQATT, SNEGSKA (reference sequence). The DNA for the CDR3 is TGCAGTGCTAGAGAGAGTCAGCGTTGGTACGAGCAGTACTTC. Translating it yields CSARESQRWYEQYF.

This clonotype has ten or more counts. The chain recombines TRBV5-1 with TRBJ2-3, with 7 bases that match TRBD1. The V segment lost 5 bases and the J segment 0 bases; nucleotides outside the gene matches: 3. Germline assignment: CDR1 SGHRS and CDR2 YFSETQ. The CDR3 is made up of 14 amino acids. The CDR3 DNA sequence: TGCGCCAGCAGACTGACAGGGAGCACAGATACGCAGTATTTT. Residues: CASRLTGSTDTQYF.

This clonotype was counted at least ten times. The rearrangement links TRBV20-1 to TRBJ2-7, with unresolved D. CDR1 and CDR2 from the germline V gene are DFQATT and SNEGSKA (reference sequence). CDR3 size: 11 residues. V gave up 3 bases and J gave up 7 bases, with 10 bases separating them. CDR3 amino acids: CSASQVWEQYF. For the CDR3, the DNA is TGCAGTGCTAGCCAAGTGTGGGAGCAGTACTTC.

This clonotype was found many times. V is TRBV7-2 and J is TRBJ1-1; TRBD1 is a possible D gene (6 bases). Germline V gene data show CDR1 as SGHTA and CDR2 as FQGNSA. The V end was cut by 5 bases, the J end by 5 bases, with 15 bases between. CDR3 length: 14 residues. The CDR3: CASSHRGGGTEAFF. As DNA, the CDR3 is TGTGCCAGCAGCCATAGAGGGGGGGGTACTGAAGCTTTCTTT.

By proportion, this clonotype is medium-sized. The CDR3 loop reads CASGGGAGYNEQFF. CDR3 DNA: TGTGCCAGTGGAGGGGGCGCGGGGTACAATGAGCAGTTCTTC. The chain joins TRBV27 to TRBJ2-1; a weak D match, TRBD1 (7 bases). V lost 9 bases, J lost 4 bases, and 16 bases lay in between. Germline lookup yields CDR1 MNHEY and CDR2 SMNVEV (reference sequence). The CDR3 spans 14 residues.

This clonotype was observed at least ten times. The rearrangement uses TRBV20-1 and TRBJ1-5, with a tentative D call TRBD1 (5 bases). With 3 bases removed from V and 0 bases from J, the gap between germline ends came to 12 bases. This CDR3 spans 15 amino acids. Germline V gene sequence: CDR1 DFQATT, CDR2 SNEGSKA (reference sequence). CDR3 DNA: TGCAGTGCTAGCGGGGGGAGGGGTAGCAATCAGCCCCAGCATTTT. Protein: CSASGGRGSNQPQHF.

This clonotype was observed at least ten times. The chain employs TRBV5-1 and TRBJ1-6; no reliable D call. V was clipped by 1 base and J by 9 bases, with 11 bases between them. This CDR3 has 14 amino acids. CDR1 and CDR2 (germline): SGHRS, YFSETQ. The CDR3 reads CASSLLQGGSPLHF. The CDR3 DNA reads TGCGCCAGCAGCTTGCTCCAAGGCGGTTCACCCCTCCACTTT.

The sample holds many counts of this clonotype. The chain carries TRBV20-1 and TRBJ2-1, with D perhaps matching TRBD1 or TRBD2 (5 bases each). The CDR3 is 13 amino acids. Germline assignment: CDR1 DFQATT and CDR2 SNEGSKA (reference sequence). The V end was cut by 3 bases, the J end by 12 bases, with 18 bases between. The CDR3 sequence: CSASDGTKFPQFF. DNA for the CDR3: TGCAGTGCTAGCGATGGGACGAAATTTCCGCAGTTCTTC.

CDR3 coding DNA: TGTGCCAGCAGCATCGGACAGGGTGGGGAGACCCAGTACTTC. It specifies CASSIGQGGETQYF. The chain carries TRBV11-3 and TRBJ2-5, with 8 nucleotides matching TRBD1. The junction had 7 bases not matched to a gene; V was cut back by 5 bases and J by 5 bases. The CDR3 consists of 14 residues. Germline V gives CDR1 SGHNT, CDR2 YENEEA.

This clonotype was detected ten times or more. In DNA, the CDR3 is TGTGCCAGCAGCCTCGGGACAGGGATGTCCTACGAGCAGTACTTC. Protein: CASSLGTGMSYEQYF. The rearrangement joins TRBV11-2 to TRBJ2-7; TRBD1 agrees at 9 bases. Trimming took 5 bases from V and 1 from J; bases not matched to a gene: 6. CDR3 length equals 15 residues. Germline CDR1 reads SGHAT; CDR2 reads FQNNGV.

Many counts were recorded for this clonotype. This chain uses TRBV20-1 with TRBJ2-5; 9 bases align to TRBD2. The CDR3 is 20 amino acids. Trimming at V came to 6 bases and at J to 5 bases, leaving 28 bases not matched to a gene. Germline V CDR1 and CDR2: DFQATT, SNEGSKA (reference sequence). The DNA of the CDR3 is TGCAGTGCCCCAACCTTGGGAGGTAGCGGGAGAGGTGCTCGTCGGGAGACCCAGTACTTC. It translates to CSAPTLGGSGRGARRETQYF.

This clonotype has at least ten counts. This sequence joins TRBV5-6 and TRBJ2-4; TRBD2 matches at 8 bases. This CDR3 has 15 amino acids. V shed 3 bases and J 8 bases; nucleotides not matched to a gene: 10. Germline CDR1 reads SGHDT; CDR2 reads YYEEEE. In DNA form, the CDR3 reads TGTGCCAGCAGCTCTACCGGGGGGGGCGGGTACATTCAGTACTTC. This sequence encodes CASSSTGGGGYIQYF.

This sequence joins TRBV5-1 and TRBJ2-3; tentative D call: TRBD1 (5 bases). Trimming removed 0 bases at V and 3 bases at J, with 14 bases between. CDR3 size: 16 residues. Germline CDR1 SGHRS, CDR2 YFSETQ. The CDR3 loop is CASSLAMGLGTDTQYF. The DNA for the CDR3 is TGCGCCAGCAGCTTGGCCATGGGGCTCGGGACAGATACGCAGTATTTT.

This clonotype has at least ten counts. The CDR3 loop is CASITSGRLGEQYF. DNA of the CDR3: TGTGCCAGCATCACTAGCGGGAGGCTAGGAGAGCAGTACTTC. The chain links TRBV28 to TRBJ2-7, with 12 bases fitting TRBD2. Unmatched junction bases numbered 8, after V lost 7 bases and J lost 7 bases. The CDR3 is 14 residues long. The germline gives CDR1 MDHEN, CDR2 SYDVKM.

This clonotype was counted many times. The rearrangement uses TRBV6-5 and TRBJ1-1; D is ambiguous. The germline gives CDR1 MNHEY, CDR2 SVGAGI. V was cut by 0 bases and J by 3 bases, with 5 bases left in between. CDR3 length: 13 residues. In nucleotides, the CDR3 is TGTGCCAGCAGTTACTCGAAATACACTGAAGCTTTCTTT. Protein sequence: CASSYSKYTEAFF.

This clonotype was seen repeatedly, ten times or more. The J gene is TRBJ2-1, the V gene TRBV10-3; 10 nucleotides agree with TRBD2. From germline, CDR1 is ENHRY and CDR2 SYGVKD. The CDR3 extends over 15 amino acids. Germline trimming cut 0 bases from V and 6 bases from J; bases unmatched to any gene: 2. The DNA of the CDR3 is TGTGCCATCAGTGAGTCACTAGCGGGAATCAATGAGCAGTTCTTC. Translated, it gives CAISESLAGINEQFF.

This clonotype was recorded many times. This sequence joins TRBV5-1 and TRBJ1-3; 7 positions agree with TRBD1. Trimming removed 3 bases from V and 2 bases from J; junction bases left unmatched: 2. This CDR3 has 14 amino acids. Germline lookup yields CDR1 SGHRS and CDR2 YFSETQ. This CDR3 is CASSYGTAGNTIYF. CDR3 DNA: TGCGCCAGCAGCTACGGGACAGCTGGAAACACCATATATTTT.

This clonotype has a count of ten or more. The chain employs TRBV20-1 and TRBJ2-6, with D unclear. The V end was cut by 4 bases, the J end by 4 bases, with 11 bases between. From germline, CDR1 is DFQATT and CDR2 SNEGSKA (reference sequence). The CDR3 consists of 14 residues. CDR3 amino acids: CSAMRSIGANVLTF. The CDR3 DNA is TGCAGTGCTATGAGGAGTATCGGGGCCAACGTCCTGACTTTC.

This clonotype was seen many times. CDR3 nucleotide sequence: TGTGCCATCAGTGAGTTTAGACTAGCGGGCGCCTACGAGCAGTACTTC. Its translation: CAISEFRLAGAYEQYF. The J gene is TRBJ2-7, the V gene TRBV10-3, with 10 bases lining up with TRBD2. This CDR3 region has 16 residues. V lost 1 base and J lost 2; bases outside the gene matches: 5. Germline V CDR1 and CDR2: ENHRY, SYGVKD.